This T cell receptor beta chain was identified during a study of T cell repertoires in ileal Crohn's disease. Assay used: immunoSEQ multiplex PCR; TCRdb lists only in-frame clones, some missing. The sample yields over a thousand clones, approximately 80% seen once. Time point meaning: neoterminal ileum biopsy at postoperative endoscopy, about 6 months after surgery. What was sequenced was ileal tissue. The sequence derives from an adult with Crohn's disease.

The CDR3, as DNA: TGTGCCAGCACGATCGGGGGGACCACAGATACGCAGTATTTT. As protein: CASTIGGTTDTQYF. This rearrangement joins TRBV2 to TRBJ2-3; 7 bases agree with TRBD2. V shed 7 bases and J 2 bases; nucleotides not matched to a gene: 6. Germline CDR1 SNHLY, CDR2 FYNNEI. CDR3 length: 14 residues.